This TCR beta chain was identified in a study of beta chain features in type 1 diabetes. Study findings and constraints: More deletions and fewer insertions at VDJ junctions were seen in type 1 diabetes patients. In the patient group, naive, central memory and Treg TCRB repertoires seemed more alike than in the healthy donor group. No resolution was reached here on whether HLA type influences TCRB rearrangement.

In its sample, this clone was seen a few times. Its antigen is currently unknown. The CDR3 length is 13 residues. Germline assignment: CDR1 MGHDK and CDR2 SYGVNS. V gave up 1 base and J gave up 0 bases, with 3 bases separating them. Expressed TCRB transcripts were sequenced because the isolated RNA had all been reverse transcribed beforehand. Assay used: immunoSEQ multiplex PCR; TCRdb lists only in-frame clones, some missing. Of over 300,000 clones in the sample, 7.5% to 9% were seen once. The collection from each donor was one heparinised blood draw averaging about 110 mL. This sequence was found in a woman between 18 and 29 years old in good health. Sequenced: central memory CD4+ T cells from blood. The chain is built from TRBV25-1 and TRBJ1-1; D gene ambiguous. This CDR3 is CASSEWVNTEAFF. As DNA, the CDR3 is TGTGCCAGCAGTGAATGGGTGAACACTGAAGCTTTCTTT.